These 21 T cell receptor beta chains were sequenced from one sample in a study of blood T cell repertoires in COVID-19 (TCRdb year 2020). The receptor library was made with the immunoSEQ multiplex PCR assay. TCRdb took this table from immuneACCESS and kept in-frame rearrangements with V and J called. Such tables lack part of the clones; where checked against another copy, unresolved V genes explain under half of the gap, and the rest is unexplained. Within this sample are just under 80,000 clones, with about 80% of them counted one time only. Around 4.8% of the sample is in the top ten clones. Sequenced input: peripheral blood. These receptors were taken from a woman aged 70-85 years with acute or convalescent COVID-19.

The gene calls are TRBV24-1 and TRBJ1-2; maybe TRBD1 (5 bases). From germline, CDR1 is KGHDR and CDR2 SFDVKD. V lost 4 bases and J lost 5, with 22 bases in between. The CDR3 is made up of 17 amino acids. The CDR3 spells CATSDRIQSGGIYGYTF. The CDR3 region has the DNA TGTGCCACCAGTGACCGTATCCAGAGCGGGGGGATTTATGGCTACACCTTC.

The CDR3 nucleotides read TGCGCCAGCAGCCAGAGAGGGGACATTGGCCATGAGCAGTTCTTC. Translation gives CASSQRGDIGHEQFF. The V and J genes are TRBV4-1 and TRBJ2-1; D possibly corresponds to TRBD1 (6 bases). V lost 3 bases and J 8 bases, leaving 17 bases between the germline ends. The CDR3 has 15 residues. Germline V gene data show CDR1 as MGHRA and CDR2 as YSYEKL.

The V call is TRBV5-4, the J call TRBJ1-1, with D unresolved. The germline V gene encodes CDR1 SGHNT and CDR2 YYREEE (reference sequence). This CDR3 is 15 amino acids long. Trimming stripped 1 base from V and 1 base from J, with 11 bases between. Here the CDR3 reads CASSLSGSGNTEAFF. DNA for the CDR3: TGTGCCAGCAGCTTGTCAGGTTCAGGGAACACTGAAGCTTTCTTT.

The chain couples TRBV19 to TRBJ1-3, with 7 bases identical to TRBD1. The V gene end was trimmed by 7 bases and the J gene end by 8 bases; junction bases not matched to a gene: 2. The CDR3 is 11 residues long. CDR1 is LNHDA, CDR2 SQIVND, per germline (reference sequence). This CDR3 reads CASTGGYTIYF. The CDR3 nucleotides are TGTGCCAGTACAGGGGGATACACCATATATTTT.

The chain has TRBV7-9 and TRBJ1-2; a possible D gene is TRBD1 (6 bases). Germline-derived CDR1 and CDR2 are SEHNR and FQNEAQ (reference sequence). Trimming left V 1 base short and J 4 bases short, with 13 bases between. This CDR3 spans 15 amino acids. The CDR3 loop is CASSLVGTRSYGYTF. The DNA of the CDR3 is TGTGCCAGCAGCTTAGTAGGGACACGGTCCTATGGCTACACCTTC.

This rearrangement joins TRBV12-3 or TRBV12-4 to TRBJ1-1, with D unresolved. V was shortened by 10 bases and J by 0 bases, with 12 bases between the two germline ends. This CDR3 spans 13 amino acids. The CDR3 spells CATLRGMNTEAFF. Written as DNA, the CDR3 is TGTGCCACCCTGCGGGGAATGAACACTGAAGCTTTCTTT.

The chain uses TRBV6-5 and TRBJ1-4; perhaps TRBD1 as D (6 bases). The CDR3 extends over 13 amino acids. Looked up from germline, CDR1 is MNHEY and CDR2 is SVGAGI. Trimming pared 7 bases from V and 3 bases from J, leaving 9 bases between. The CDR3 DNA is TGTGCCAGCACCGGACAGCCTAATGAAAAACTGTTTTTT. Translated: CASTGQPNEKLFF.

This clone appeared once. The rearrangement links TRBV2 to TRBJ2-2; 9 bases map to TRBD1. This CDR3 contains 14 residues. Germline-derived CDR1 and CDR2 are SNHLY and FYNNEI. V was pared by 8 bases and J by 7 bases, with 8 bases of the junction left unmatched. This chain's CDR3 is CASDLQGALGELFF. In DNA form, the CDR3 reads TGTGCCAGCGACCTACAGGGGGCCCTCGGGGAGCTGTTTTTT.

J is TRBJ2-7 and V is TRBV19, with D possibly being TRBD2 (5 bases). Germline lookup yields CDR1 LNHDA and CDR2 SQIVND (reference sequence). V was cut by 3 bases and J by 5 bases, with 14 bases left in between. CDR3 size: 14 residues. The CDR3 region has the DNA TGTGCCAGTAGTATGGGATCGGGGTCCAACGAGCAGTACTTC. Its protein is CASSMGSGSNEQYF.

The rearrangement joins TRBV19 to TRBJ1-6, with a possible D match to TRBD1 (5 bases). The CDR3 runs 15 residues. V was cut by 7 bases and J by 9 bases, with 19 bases left in between. CDR1 and CDR2 from the germline V gene are LNHDA and SQIVND (reference sequence). The CDR3 loop is CASIGGLGRGSPLHF. CDR3 DNA sequence: TGTGCCAGTATAGGAGGACTGGGGAGGGGTTCACCCCTCCACTTT.

This rearrangement joins TRBV29-1 to TRBJ2-3; D ambiguous. The CDR3 sequence is 12 residues long. Trimming removed 3 bases at V and 4 bases at J, with 8 bases between. Germline CDR1 is SQVTM and CDR2 is ANQGSEA. CDR3 sequence: CSVEAYADTQYF. CDR3 bases: TGCAGCGTTGAGGCTTATGCAGATACGCAGTATTTT.

The gene calls are TRBV2 and TRBJ2-3; 7 bases align to TRBD2. Germline values: CDR1 SNHLY, CDR2 FYNNEI. V was clipped by 1 base and J by 1 base; unmatched bases: 5. This CDR3 comprises 16 residues. CDR3 in amino acids: CASSEDAGLGTDTQYF. CDR3 DNA sequence: TGTGCCAGCAGTGAAGATGCTGGACTAGGCACAGATACGCAGTATTTT.

This clone showed up just a few times. V usage is TRBV3-1 (or the pseudogene TRBV3-2) and J usage is TRBJ2-1; 8 bases are a match to TRBD2. Germline V gene sequence: CDR1 LGHDT, CDR2 YNNKEL (reference sequence). This CDR3 comprises 17 residues. The V gene end was trimmed by 1 base and the J gene end by 1 base; junction bases not matched to a gene: 6. This chain's CDR3 is CASSQGTGGVSYNEQFF. CDR3 bases: TGTGCCAGCAGCCAAGGGACCGGGGGGGTGTCCTACAATGAGCAGTTCTTC.

The chain links TRBV18 to TRBJ2-2, with a possible D match to TRBD1 (7 bases). Trimming left V 3 bases short and J 3 bases short, with 11 bases between. The germline gives CDR1 KGHSH, CDR2 LQKENI. This CDR3 region has 15 residues. The CDR3 spells CASSPARGDTGELFF. The CDR3 coding sequence is TGTGCCAGCTCACCCGCCAGGGGGGACACCGGGGAGCTGTTTTTT.

This chain uses TRBV19 with TRBJ2-7; TRBD1 agrees at 8 bases. V trimming: 11 bases; J trimming: 1 base; junction bases outside the gene matches: 16. The CDR3 totals 16 residues. In germline, CDR1 is LNHDA, CDR2 SQIVND (reference sequence). For the CDR3, the DNA is TGTGCCCTACGGATTAAGACGACAGGGGAGTCCTACGAGCAGTACTTC. Translating it yields CALRIKTTGESYEQYF.

This clone was seen only a few times. The rearrangement links TRBV3-1 (or the pseudogene TRBV3-2) to TRBJ2-5; 9 bases fit TRBD2. V gave up 4 bases and J gave up 3 bases; unmatched junction bases: 12. There are 17 residues in the CDR3. Per germline, CDR1 LGHDT and CDR2 YNNKEL (reference sequence). The CDR3 sequence: CASSRRLGGGEKETQYF. CDR3 nucleotide sequence: TGTGCCAGCAGCCGACGACTCGGCGGGGGGGAAAAAGAGACCCAGTACTTC.

This clone occurred a few times. The chain carries TRBV6-2 or TRBV6-3 and TRBJ2-1; TRBD2 matches 15 bases. With V trimmed by 5 bases and J by 4 bases, 9 bases remained unmatched. Germline-derived CDR1 and CDR2 are MNHEY and SVGEGT. The CDR3 has 18 amino acids. CDR3 nucleotide sequence: TGTGCCAGCAGTACTCCCGGGACTAGCGGGGGGAGGTACAATGAGCAGTTCTTC. Translating gives CASSTPGTSGGRYNEQFF.

This chain links TRBV6-5 with TRBJ1-1; D perhaps matches TRBD1 (6 bases). The V gene lost 6 bases and the J gene lost 0 bases, with 11 bases spanning the gap. The length of the CDR3 is 14 residues. Germline lookup yields CDR1 MNHEY and CDR2 SVGAGI. DNA for the CDR3: TGTGCCAGCAGACCCACAGGGATGAACACTGAAGCTTTCTTT. This translates into CASRPTGMNTEAFF.

The rearrangement uses TRBV18 and TRBJ2-2, with D maybe TRBD2 (6 bases). The V end lost 6 bases, the J end lost 6 bases, and 17 bases lay between the germline ends. This CDR3 comprises 15 residues. CDR1 is KGHSH, CDR2 LQKENI, per germline. CDR3 amino acids: CASSGLNFSPGELFF. DNA of the CDR3: TGTGCCAGCTCTGGACTAAATTTTTCGCCCGGGGAGCTGTTTTTT.

V and J are TRBV5-1 and TRBJ2-7; TRBD2 matches 8 bases. The germline CDR1 and CDR2 sequences are SGHRS and YFSETQ. The length of the CDR3 is 15 residues. Trimming took 0 bases from V and 4 from J; bases not matched to a gene: 6. DNA of the CDR3: TGCGCCAGCAGCTTGGCGCGGGGGGCCGGTTACGAGCAGTACTTC. Residues: CASSLARGAGYEQYF. The complete variable domain, with remaining parts taken from reference TRBV5-1 and TRBJ2-7, reads KAGVTQTPRYLIKTRGQQVTLSCSPISGHRSVSWYQQTPGQGLQFLFEYFSETQRNKGNFPGRFSGRQFSNSRSEMNVSTLELGDSALYLCASSLARGAGYEQYFGPGTRLTVT.

V and J are TRBV5-1 and TRBJ1-1; 9 nucleotides line up with TRBD1. The V gene end was trimmed by 0 bases and the J gene end by 4 bases; junction bases not matched to a gene: 4. CDR1 is SGHRS, CDR2 YFSETQ, per germline. CDR3 size: 15 residues. CDR3 in amino acids: CASSLGDREVTEAFF. DNA for the CDR3: TGCGCCAGCAGCTTGGGGGACAGGGAGGTCACTGAAGCTTTCTTT.